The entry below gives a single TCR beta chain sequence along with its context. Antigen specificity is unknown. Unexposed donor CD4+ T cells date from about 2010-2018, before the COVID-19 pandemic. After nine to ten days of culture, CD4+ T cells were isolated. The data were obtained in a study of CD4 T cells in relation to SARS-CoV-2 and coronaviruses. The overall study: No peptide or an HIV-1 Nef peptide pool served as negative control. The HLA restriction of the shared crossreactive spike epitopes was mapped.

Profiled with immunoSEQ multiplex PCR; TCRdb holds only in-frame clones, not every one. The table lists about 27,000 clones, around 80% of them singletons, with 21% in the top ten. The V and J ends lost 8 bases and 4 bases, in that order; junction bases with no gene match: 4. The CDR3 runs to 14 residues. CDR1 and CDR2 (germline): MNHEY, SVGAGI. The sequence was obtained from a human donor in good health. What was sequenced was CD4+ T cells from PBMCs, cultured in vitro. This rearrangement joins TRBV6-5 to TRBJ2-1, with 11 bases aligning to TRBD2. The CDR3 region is CASGSSGRYNEQFF. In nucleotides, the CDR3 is TGTGCCAGCGGTTCTAGCGGGAGGTACAATGAGCAGTTCTTC.